This T cell receptor (beta chain) appears in the sequencing data of a study of lymphopenia after photon versus proton radiotherapy. V was pared by 3 bases and J by 9 bases, with 15 bases between. Germline CDR1 reads GTSNPN; CDR2 reads SVGIG (reference sequence). The CDR3 extends over 14 amino acids. Repertoires were generated with immunoSEQ multiplex PCR, while TCRdb's copy carries only in-frame clones and drops some. The sample shows tens of thousands of clones, more than 75% of them seen only once. Study results and limitations: Larger post-nadir TCR diversity loss correlated inversely with survival in deceased patients. Authors raise, but do not show, better survival with proton therapy. After the lymphocyte nadir, photon-treated repertoires showed oligoclonal expansion, especially of CD8+ Temra cells.

With regard to this clone: Its antigen is undetermined.

This sequence originates from a middle-aged man with gastric cancer. The chain has TRBV30 and TRBJ1-6, with a possible D match to TRBD1 (6 bases). Sequences were derived from peripheral blood, sampled from a patient treated with photon-based radiotherapy. The CDR3 region has the DNA TGTGCCTGGAGCGACAGAGGGGGTTCTTCACCCCTCCACTTT. Residues: CAWSDRGGSSPLHF.